This is a list of T cell receptor beta chains from one sample in a study of graft-versus-host responses after intestinal transplantation. Profiling relied on immunoSEQ multiplex PCR, and the TCRdb table lists in-frame clones only, not all of them. The sample records about 120,000 clones, around 96% being singletons. Their specific antigens are unknown. Sequenced here: unstimulated CD8+ T cells sorted from spleen or lymph node cells, sampled before intestinal transplant. These receptors all stem from a human donor who received an intestinal transplant. Both conserved end residues are part of each CDR3. Fields, in order: clone size, J gene, D gene, V gene, CDR3 DNA, CDR3 protein. The D gene is left open where the match is weak. Not all rows give a size; the values are once, few, many and, for expanded clones, a class.

clone_size: NA
j_call: TRBJ2-5
d_call: NA
v_call: TRBV14
cdr3_nt: TGTGCCAGCAGCGTGGCGGTTCAAGAGACCCAGTACTTC
cdr3_aa: CASSVAVQETQYF

clone_size: once
j_call: TRBJ1-5
d_call: NA
v_call: TRBV7-9
cdr3_nt: TGTGCCAGCAGCTTCACAGGAAATCAGCCCCAGCATTTT
cdr3_aa: CASSFTGNQPQHF

clone_size: NA
j_call: TRBJ2-7
d_call: NA
v_call: TRBV18
cdr3_nt: TGTGCCAGCTCACCGGGCCAAATATATTACGAGCAGTACTTC
cdr3_aa: CASSPGQIYYEQYF

clone_size: NA
j_call: TRBJ2-1
d_call: TRBD2
v_call: TRBV7-8
cdr3_nt: TGTGCCAGCAGCTACGGGACTAGCGGATACACCTACAATGAGCAGTTCTTC
cdr3_aa: CASSYGTSGYTYNEQFF

clone_size: NA
j_call: TRBJ2-2
d_call: NA
v_call: TRBV18
cdr3_nt: TGTGCCAGCTCAACCCAGGGGAACACCGGGGAGCTGTTTTTT
cdr3_aa: CASSTQGNTGELFF

clone_size: NA
j_call: TRBJ2-7
d_call: NA
v_call: TRBV25-1
cdr3_nt: TGTGCCAGCAGTGAATCGGGGTACGAGCAGTACTTC
cdr3_aa: CASSESGYEQYF

clone_size: NA
j_call: TRBJ2-1
d_call: NA
v_call: TRBV15
cdr3_nt: TGTGCCACCAGCAGAGAGTCGTCGGGGGCTTACAATGAGCAGTTCTTC
cdr3_aa: CATSRESSGAYNEQFF

clone_size: NA
j_call: TRBJ2-3
d_call: NA
v_call: TRBV9
cdr3_nt: TGTGCCAGCAGCTATAGGGGCAGGGCCACAGATACGCAGTATTTT
cdr3_aa: CASSYRGRATDTQYF

clone_size: NA
j_call: TRBJ2-2
d_call: NA
v_call: TRBV19
cdr3_nt: TGTGCCAGTAGTTGGGCAGGGGGAGGCACCGGGGAGCTGTTTTTT
cdr3_aa: CASSWAGGGTGELFF

clone_size: NA
j_call: TRBJ2-7
d_call: NA
v_call: TRBV4-3
cdr3_nt: TGCGCCAGCAGCCAGGACAGACTAAGCTCCTACGAGCAGTACTTC
cdr3_aa: CASSQDRLSSYEQYF

clone_size: NA
j_call: TRBJ2-5
d_call: NA
v_call: TRBV29-1
cdr3_nt: TGCAGCGTTGAAGTTTGGGGCAGGGCCGCGGAGACCCAGTACTTC
cdr3_aa: CSVEVWGRAAETQYF

clone_size: once
j_call: TRBJ1-2
d_call: NA
v_call: TRBV6-5
cdr3_nt: TGTGCCAGCCTAAAAACTAACTATGGCTACACCTTC
cdr3_aa: CASLKTNYGYTF

clone_size: NA
j_call: TRBJ2-7
d_call: NA
v_call: TRBV28
cdr3_nt: TGTGCCAGCAGTTTTAGCAGCTACGAGCAGTACTTC
cdr3_aa: CASSFSSYEQYF

clone_size: few
j_call: TRBJ2-1
d_call: TRBD2
v_call: TRBV7-3
cdr3_nt: TGTGCCAGCAGCTCCGGGACTAGCGGGAGTCGCTACAATGAGCAGTTCTTC
cdr3_aa: CASSSGTSGSRYNEQFF

clone_size: few
j_call: TRBJ2-7
d_call: NA
v_call: TRBV19
cdr3_nt: TGTGCCAGTAGTACACTAGGGACCTACGAGCAGTACTTC
cdr3_aa: CASSTLGTYEQYF

clone_size: NA
j_call: TRBJ2-7
d_call: TRBD2
v_call: TRBV28
cdr3_nt: TGTGCCAGCAGTTTTCCCTCGCGGGAGGATCATTCCTACGAGCAGTACTTC
cdr3_aa: CASSFPSREDHSYEQYF

clone_size: NA
j_call: TRBJ2-7
d_call: TRBD1
v_call: TRBV30
cdr3_nt: TGTGCCTGGAGTTTGGAGACAGGGTTCGGCTACGAGCAGTACTTC
cdr3_aa: CAWSLETGFGYEQYF

clone_size: NA
j_call: TRBJ2-2
d_call: TRBD1
v_call: TRBV9
cdr3_nt: TGTGCCAGCAGCGGAGAGGGGGCGTTGGACACCGGGGAGCTGTTTTTT
cdr3_aa: CASSGEGALDTGELFF

clone_size: NA
j_call: TRBJ2-2
d_call: NA
v_call: TRBV7-3
cdr3_nt: TGTGCCAGCAGCCCAAGGGCCGGGGAGCTGTTTTTT
cdr3_aa: CASSPRAGELFF

clone_size: NA
j_call: TRBJ2-7
d_call: NA
v_call: TRBV21-1
cdr3_nt: TGTGCCAGCAGTGACCGGACCCCACTTACCTACGAGCAGTACTTC
cdr3_aa: CASSDRTPLTYEQYF

clone_size: NA
j_call: TRBJ2-1
d_call: NA
v_call: TRBV4-3
cdr3_nt: TGCGCCAGCAGCCAAGATTATCAAGATGAGCAGTTCTTC
cdr3_aa: CASSQDYQDEQFF

clone_size: NA
j_call: TRBJ1-5
d_call: TRBD1
v_call: TRBV4-1
cdr3_nt: TGCGCCAGCAGCCAAGACCGAAAAGTTACAGGGGATCAGCCCCAGCATTTT
cdr3_aa: CASSQDRKVTGDQPQHF

clone_size: NA
j_call: TRBJ2-7
d_call: TRBD1
v_call: TRBV7-8
cdr3_nt: TGTGCCAGCAGCCCAAAGACAGGGCGCTACGAGCAGTACTTC
cdr3_aa: CASSPKTGRYEQYF

clone_size: NA
j_call: TRBJ1-6
d_call: NA
v_call: TRBV7-2
cdr3_nt: TGTGCCAGCAGCTCCACAGTTAATTCACCCCTCCACTTT
cdr3_aa: CASSSTVNSPLHF

clone_size: NA
j_call: TRBJ1-4
d_call: TRBD1
v_call: TRBV4-1
cdr3_nt: TGCGCCAGCAGCCAACACGGACAGGGGCCAGACTCAAATGAAAAACTGTTTTTT
cdr3_aa: CASSQHGQGPDSNEKLFF